Detailed here is one T cell receptor beta chain. What it binds is not known. The data were taken from a study of cytotoxic CD8 clonotypes in ibrutinib-treated CLL. The overall study: Samples yielded averages of about 250,000 productive templates and tens of thousands of productive rearrangements.

Trimming took 0 bases from V and 4 from J, leaving 7 bases between them. The germline V gene has CDR1 SGHNT and CDR2 YYREEE (reference sequence). CDR3 length equals 14 residues. The targeted sequencing depth was 1 in 200,000 to 1 in 1 million T cells. Only in-frame clones appear in the TCRdb table, and some are missing; sequencing was by immunoSEQ multiplex PCR. The table lists fewer than 400,000 clones, roughly 70% of them singletons. Study-wide results and caveats: Private clonotypes, not public ones, expanded at ibrutinib response.

This material consisted of PBMCs, taken after 36 months of ibrutinib treatment. The clonotype comes from a human donor with chronic lymphocytic leukemia. The chain uses TRBV5-4 and TRBJ1-4; D is uncertain. The CDR3 sequence: CASSLGQRNEKLFF. CDR3 nucleotide sequence: TGTGCCAGCAGCTTGGGGCAGCGTAATGAAAAACTGTTTTTT. The full variable domain, completed using reference TRBV5-4 and TRBJ1-4, is ETGVTQSPTHLIKTRGQQVTLRCSSQSGHNTVSWYQQALGQGPQFIFQYYREEENGRGNFPPRFSGLQFPNYSSELNVNALELDDSALYLCASSLGQRNEKLFFGSGTQLSVL.